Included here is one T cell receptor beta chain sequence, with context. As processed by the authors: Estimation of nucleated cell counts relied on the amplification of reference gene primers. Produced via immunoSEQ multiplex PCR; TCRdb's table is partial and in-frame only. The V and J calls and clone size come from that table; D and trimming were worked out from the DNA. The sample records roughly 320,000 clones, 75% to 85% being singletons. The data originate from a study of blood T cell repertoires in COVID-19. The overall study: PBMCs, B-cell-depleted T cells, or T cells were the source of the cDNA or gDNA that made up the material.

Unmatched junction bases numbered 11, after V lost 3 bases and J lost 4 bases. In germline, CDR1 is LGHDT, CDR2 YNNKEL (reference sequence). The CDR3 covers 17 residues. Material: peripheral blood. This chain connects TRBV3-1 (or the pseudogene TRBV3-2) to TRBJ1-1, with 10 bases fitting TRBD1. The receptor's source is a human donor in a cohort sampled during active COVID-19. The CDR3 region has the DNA TGTGCCAGCAGCCATATGCGGACAGGGGGTTTGATCACTGAAGCTTTCTTT. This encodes CASSHMRTGGLITEAFF.